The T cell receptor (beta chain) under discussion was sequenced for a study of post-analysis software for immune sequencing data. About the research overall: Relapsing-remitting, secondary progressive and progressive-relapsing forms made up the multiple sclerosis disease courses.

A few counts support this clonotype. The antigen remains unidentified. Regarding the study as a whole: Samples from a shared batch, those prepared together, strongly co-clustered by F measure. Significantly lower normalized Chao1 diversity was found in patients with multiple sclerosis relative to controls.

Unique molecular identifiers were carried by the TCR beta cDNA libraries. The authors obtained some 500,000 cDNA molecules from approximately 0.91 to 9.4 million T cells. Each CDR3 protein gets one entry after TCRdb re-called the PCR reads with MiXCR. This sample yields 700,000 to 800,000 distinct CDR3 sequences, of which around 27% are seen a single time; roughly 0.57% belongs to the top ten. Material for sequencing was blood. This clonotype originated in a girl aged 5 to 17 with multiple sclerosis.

The CDR3 loop is CASSLDSNTEAFF. In DNA form, the CDR3 reads TGCGCCAGCAGCTTGGACTCTAATACTGAAGCTTTCTTT. The chain recombines TRBV5-1 with TRBJ1-1; D not resolved. Trimming took 0 bases from V and 5 from J, leaving 8 bases between them. CDR1 is SGHRS, CDR2 YFSETQ, per germline. The CDR3 spans 13 residues.